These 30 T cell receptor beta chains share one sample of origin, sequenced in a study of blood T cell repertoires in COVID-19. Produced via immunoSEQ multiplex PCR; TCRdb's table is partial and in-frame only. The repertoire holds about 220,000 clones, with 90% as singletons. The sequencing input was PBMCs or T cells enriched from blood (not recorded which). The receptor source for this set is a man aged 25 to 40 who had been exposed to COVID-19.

In DNA form, the CDR3 reads TGTGCCAGCAGCTTTATCCCAGGAGGAATCTCCTACGAGCAGTACTTC. Its translation is CASSFIPGGISYEQYF. The rearrangement uses TRBV7-9 and TRBJ2-7; D is possibly TRBD2 (5 bases). Germline loops: CDR1 SEHNR, CDR2 FQNEAQ (reference sequence). V was cut by 3 bases and J by 0 bases, with 15 bases left in between. The length of the CDR3 is 16 residues.

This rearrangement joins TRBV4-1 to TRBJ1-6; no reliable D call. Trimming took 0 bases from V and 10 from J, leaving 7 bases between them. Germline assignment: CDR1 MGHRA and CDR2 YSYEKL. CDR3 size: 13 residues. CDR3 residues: CASSQDDGSPLHF. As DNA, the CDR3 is TGCGCCAGCAGCCAAGATGACGGGTCACCCCTCCACTTT.

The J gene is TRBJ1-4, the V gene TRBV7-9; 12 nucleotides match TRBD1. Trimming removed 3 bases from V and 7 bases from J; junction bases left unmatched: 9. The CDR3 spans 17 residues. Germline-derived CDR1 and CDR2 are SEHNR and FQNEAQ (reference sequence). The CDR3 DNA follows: TGTGCCAGCAGCTTTAGTGGGACAGGGGGCATTTTTGAAAAACTGTTTTTT. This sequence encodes CASSFSGTGGIFEKLFF.

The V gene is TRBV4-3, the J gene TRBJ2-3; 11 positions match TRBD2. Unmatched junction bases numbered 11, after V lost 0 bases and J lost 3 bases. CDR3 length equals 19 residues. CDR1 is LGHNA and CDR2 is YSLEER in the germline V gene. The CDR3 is CASSQDISGGARWTDTQYF. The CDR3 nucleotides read TGCGCCAGCAGCCAAGATATTAGCGGGGGGGCAAGATGGACAGATACGCAGTATTTT.

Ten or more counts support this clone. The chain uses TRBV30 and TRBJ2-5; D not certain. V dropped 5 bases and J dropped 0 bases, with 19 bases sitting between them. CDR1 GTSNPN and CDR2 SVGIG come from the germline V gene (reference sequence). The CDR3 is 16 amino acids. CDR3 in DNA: TGTGCCTGGGAGAAAAATATGGGCACTTACCAAGAGACCCAGTACTTC. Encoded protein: CAWEKNMGTYQETQYF. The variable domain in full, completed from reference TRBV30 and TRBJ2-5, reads SQTIHQWPATLVQPVGSPLSLECTVEGTSNPNLYWYRQAAGRGLQLLFYSVGIGQISSEVPQNLSASRPQDRQFILSSKKLLLSDSGFYLCAWEKNMGTYQETQYFGPGTRLLVL.

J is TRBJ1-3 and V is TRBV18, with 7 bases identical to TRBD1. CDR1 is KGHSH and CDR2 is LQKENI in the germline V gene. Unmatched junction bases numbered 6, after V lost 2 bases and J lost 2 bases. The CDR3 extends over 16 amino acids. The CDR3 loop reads CASSPTFDRAGNTIYF. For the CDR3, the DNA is TGTGCCAGCTCACCAACCTTCGACAGGGCTGGAAACACCATATATTTT.

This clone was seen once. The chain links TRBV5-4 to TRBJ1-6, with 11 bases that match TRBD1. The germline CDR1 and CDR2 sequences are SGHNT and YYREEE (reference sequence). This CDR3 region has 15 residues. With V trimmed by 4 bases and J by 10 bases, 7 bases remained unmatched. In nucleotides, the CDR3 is TGTGCCAGCAGCCCTGCGGACAGGGGGCACTCACCCCTCCACTTT. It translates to CASSPADRGHSPLHF. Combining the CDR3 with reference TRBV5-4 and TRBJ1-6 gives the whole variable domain ETGVTQSPTHLIKTRGQQVTLRCSSQSGHNTVSWYQQALGQGPQFIFQYYREEENGRGNFPPRFSGLQFPNYSSELNVNALELDDSALYLCASSPADRGHSPLHFGNGTRLTVT.

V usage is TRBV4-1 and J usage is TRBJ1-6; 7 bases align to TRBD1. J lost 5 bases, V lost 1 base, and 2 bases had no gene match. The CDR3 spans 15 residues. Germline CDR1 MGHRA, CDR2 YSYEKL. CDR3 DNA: TGCGCCAGCAGCCAAGCTACAGGGGATAATTCACCCCTCCACTTT. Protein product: CASSQATGDNSPLHF.

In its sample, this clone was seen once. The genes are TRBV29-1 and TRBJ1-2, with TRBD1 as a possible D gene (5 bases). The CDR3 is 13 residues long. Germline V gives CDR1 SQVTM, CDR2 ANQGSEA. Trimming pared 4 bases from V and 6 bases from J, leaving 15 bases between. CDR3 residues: CSVVIRVPNGYTF. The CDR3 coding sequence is TGCAGCGTTGTAATCAGGGTTCCGAATGGCTACACCTTC.

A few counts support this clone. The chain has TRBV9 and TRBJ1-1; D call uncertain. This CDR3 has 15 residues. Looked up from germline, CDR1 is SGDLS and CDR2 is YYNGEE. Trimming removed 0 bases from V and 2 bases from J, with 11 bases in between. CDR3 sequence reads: CASSVVGYVNTEAFF. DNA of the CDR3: TGTGCCAGCAGCGTAGTGGGCTACGTCAACACTGAAGCTTTCTTT.

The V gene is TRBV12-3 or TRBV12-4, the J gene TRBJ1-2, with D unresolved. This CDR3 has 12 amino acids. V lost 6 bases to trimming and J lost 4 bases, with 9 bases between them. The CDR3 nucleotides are TGTGCCAGCAGGAATCCCAGCTATGGCTACACCTTC. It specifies CASRNPSYGYTF.

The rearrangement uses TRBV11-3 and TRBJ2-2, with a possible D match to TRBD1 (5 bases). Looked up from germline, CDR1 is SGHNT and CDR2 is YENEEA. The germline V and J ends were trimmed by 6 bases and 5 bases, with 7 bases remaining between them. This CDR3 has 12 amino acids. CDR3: CASSPGTGELFF. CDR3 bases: TGTGCCAGCAGTCCAGGGACCGGGGAGCTGTTTTTT.

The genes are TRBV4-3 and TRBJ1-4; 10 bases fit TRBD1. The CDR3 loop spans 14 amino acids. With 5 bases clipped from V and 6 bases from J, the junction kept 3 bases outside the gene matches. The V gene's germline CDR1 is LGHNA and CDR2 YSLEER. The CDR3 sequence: CASSGTGVDEKLFF. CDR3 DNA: TGCGCCAGCAGCGGGACAGGGGTGGATGAAAAACTGTTTTTT.

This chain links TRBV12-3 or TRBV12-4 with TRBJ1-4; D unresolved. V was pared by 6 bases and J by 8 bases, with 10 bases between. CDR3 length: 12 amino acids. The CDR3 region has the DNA TGTGCCAGCAGCCGGAGGGAAGAAAAACTGTTTTTT. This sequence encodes CASSRREEKLFF.

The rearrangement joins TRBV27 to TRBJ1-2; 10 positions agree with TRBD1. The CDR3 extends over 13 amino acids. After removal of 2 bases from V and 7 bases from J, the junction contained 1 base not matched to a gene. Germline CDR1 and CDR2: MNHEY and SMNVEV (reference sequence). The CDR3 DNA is TGTGCCAGCAGTTTAGGGACAGGGGTTGGCTACACCTTC. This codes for CASSLGTGVGYTF.

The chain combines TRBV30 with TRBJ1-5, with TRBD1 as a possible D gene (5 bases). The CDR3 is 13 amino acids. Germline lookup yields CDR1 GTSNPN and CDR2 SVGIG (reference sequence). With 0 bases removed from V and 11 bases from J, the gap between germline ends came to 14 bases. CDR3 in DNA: TGTGCCTGGAGTGTACGGAGTGGGGGGGCCCAGCATTTT. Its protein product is CAWSVRSGGAQHF. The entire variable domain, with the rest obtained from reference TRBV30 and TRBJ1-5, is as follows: SQTIHQWPATLVQPVGSPLSLECTVEGTSNPNLYWYRQAAGRGLQLLFYSVGIGQISSEVPQNLSASRPQDRQFILSSKKLLLSDSGFYLCAWSVRSGGAQHFGDGTRLSIL.

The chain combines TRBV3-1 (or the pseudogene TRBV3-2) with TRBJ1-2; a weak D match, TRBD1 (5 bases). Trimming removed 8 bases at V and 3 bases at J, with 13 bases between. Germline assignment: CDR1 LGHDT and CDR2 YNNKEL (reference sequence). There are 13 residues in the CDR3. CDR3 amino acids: CASQSWGDYGYTF. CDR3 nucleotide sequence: TGTGCCAGCCAGTCTTGGGGGGACTATGGCTACACCTTC.

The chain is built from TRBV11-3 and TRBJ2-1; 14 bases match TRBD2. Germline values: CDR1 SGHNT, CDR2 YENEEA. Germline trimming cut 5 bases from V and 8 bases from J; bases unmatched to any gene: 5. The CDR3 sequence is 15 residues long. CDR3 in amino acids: CASSPGLAGVHEQFF. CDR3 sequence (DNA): TGTGCCAGCAGCCCGGGACTAGCGGGGGTCCATGAGCAGTTCTTC.

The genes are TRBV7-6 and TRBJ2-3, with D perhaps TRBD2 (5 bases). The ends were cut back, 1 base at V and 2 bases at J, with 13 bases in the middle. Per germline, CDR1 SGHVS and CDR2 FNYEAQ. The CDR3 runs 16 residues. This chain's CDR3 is CASSLETIGDTDTQYF. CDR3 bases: TGTGCCAGCAGCTTAGAGACTATTGGAGACACAGATACGCAGTATTTT.

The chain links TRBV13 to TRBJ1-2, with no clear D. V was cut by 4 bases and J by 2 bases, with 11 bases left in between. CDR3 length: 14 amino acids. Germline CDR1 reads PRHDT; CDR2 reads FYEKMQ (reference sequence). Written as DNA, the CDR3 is TGTGCCAGCAGCTCCGAACGGTTAAACTATGGCTACACCTTC. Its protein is CASSSERLNYGYTF. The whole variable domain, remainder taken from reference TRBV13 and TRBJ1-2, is AAGVIQSPRHLIKEKRETATLKCYPIPRHDTVYWYQQGPGQDPQFLISFYEKMQSDKGSIPDRFSAQQFSDYHSELNMSSLELGDSALYFCASSSERLNYGYTFGSGTRLTVV.

CDR3 loop: CASSEVAGRMNTEAFF. The CDR3 DNA reads as TGTGCCAGCAGTGAAGTTGCGGGACGAATGAACACTGAAGCTTTCTTT. The chain employs TRBV6-1 and TRBJ1-1, with D perhaps matching TRBD1 (5 bases). The CDR3 extends over 16 amino acids. Trimming took 1 base from V and 0 from J, leaving 12 bases between them. Germline lookup yields CDR1 MNHNS and CDR2 SASEGT.

The CDR3 DNA is TGTGCCAGCAGCCCCGTAAGCGGACCGACCGGGGAGCTGTTTTTT. It codes for CASSPVSGPTGELFF. V is TRBV6-2 or TRBV6-3 and J is TRBJ2-2; maybe TRBD2 (5 bases). The CDR3 is made up of 15 amino acids. The V end was cut by 6 bases, the J end by 5 bases, with 16 bases between. Germline V gene lookup returns CDR1 MNHEY and CDR2 SVGEGT.

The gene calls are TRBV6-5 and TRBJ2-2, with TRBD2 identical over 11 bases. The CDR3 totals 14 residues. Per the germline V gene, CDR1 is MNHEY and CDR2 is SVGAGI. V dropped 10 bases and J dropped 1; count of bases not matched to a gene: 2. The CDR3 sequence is CAIGLAGNTGELFF. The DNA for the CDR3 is TGTGCCATCGGACTAGCGGGGAACACCGGGGAGCTGTTTTTT.

The CDR3 here is CASSLARGPLDGYTF. In DNA, the CDR3 is TGTGCCAGCAGCTTGGCCAGGGGGCCTCTGGATGGCTACACCTTC. J is TRBJ1-2 and V is TRBV5-4; TRBD1 matches 8 bases. The CDR3 sequence is 15 residues long. With V trimmed by 0 bases and J by 6 bases, 7 bases remained unmatched. Germline CDR1 is SGHNT and CDR2 is YYREEE (reference sequence).

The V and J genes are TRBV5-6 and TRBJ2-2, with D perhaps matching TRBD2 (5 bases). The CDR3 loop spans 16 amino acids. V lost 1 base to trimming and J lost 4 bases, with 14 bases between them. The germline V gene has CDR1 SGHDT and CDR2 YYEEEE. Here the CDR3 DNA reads TGTGCCAGCAGCTTGATCGGCTGGAGGAGCACCGGGGAGCTGTTTTTT. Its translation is CASSLIGWRSTGELFF.

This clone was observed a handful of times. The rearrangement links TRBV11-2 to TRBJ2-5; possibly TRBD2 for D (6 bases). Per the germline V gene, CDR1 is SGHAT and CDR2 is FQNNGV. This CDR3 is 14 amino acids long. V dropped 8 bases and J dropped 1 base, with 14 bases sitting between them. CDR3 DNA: TGTGCCAGCGCGGGGAACGCCCTCCAAGAGACCCAGTACTTC. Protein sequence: CASAGNALQETQYF.

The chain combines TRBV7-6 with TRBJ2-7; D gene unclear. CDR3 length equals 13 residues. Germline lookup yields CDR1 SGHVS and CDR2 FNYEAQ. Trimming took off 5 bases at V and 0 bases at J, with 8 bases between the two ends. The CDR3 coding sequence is TGTGCCAGCAGCGAGCCTAGCTCCTACGAGCAGTACTTC. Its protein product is CASSEPSSYEQYF.

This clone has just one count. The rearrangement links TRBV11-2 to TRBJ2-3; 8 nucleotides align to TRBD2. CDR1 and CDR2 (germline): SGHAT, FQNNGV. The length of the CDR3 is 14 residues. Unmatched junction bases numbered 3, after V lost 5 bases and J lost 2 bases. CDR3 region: CASSIGLATDTQYF. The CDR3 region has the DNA TGTGCCAGCAGCATCGGACTAGCCACAGATACGCAGTATTTT. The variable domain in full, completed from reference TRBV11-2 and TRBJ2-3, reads EAGVAQSPRYKIIEKRQSVAFWCNPISGHATLYWYQQILGQGPKLLIQFQNNGVVDDSQLPKDRFSAERLKGVDSTLKIQPAKLEDSAVYLCASSIGLATDTQYFGPGTRLTVL.

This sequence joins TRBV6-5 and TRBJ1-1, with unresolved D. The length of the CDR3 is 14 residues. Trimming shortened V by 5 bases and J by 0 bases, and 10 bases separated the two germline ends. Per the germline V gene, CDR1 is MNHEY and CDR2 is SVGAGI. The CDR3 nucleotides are TGTGCCAGCAGTACAGACCCCCTGAACACTGAAGCTTTCTTT. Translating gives CASSTDPLNTEAFF.

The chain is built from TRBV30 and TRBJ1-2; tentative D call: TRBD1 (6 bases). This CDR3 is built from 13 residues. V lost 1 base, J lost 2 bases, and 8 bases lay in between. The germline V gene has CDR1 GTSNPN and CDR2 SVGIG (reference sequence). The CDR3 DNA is TGTGCCTGGAGTGCAGGGGAAAACTATGGCTACACCTTC. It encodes CAWSAGENYGYTF.